This entry lists 28 T cell receptor beta chains sequenced from one sample in a study of cytotoxic CD8 clonotypes in ibrutinib-treated CLL. Assay used: immunoSEQ multiplex PCR; TCRdb lists only in-frame clones, some missing. Here the sample spans a few hundred thousand clones, around four fifths being singletons. The source material was PBMCs, sampled before ibrutinib treatment. The origin of the receptors is a human donor with chronic lymphocytic leukemia.

The rearrangement joins TRBV2 to TRBJ1-2, with D unclear. CDR1 is SNHLY and CDR2 is FYNNEI in the germline V gene. This CDR3 spans 15 amino acids. The V gene lost 4 bases and the J gene lost 3 bases, with 15 bases spanning the gap. The CDR3 loop is CASSASDTWDYGYTF. In nucleotides, the CDR3 is TGTGCCAGCAGTGCGTCAGACACCTGGGACTATGGCTACACCTTC.

The chain has TRBV9 and TRBJ2-2; tentatively, D is TRBD1 (6 bases). Trimming stripped 0 bases from V and 0 bases from J, with 9 bases between. Looked up from germline, CDR1 is SGDLS and CDR2 is YYNGEE. This CDR3 region has 16 residues. CDR3 DNA: TGTGCCAGCAGCGTAGTAGGGGGAGCGAACACCGGGGAGCTGTTTTTT. Protein product: CASSVVGGANTGELFF.

The chain combines TRBV5-1 with TRBJ2-7, with a tentative D call TRBD2 (6 bases). Per the germline V gene, CDR1 is SGHRS and CDR2 is YFSETQ. The length of the CDR3 is 14 residues. V dropped 0 bases and J dropped 4 bases, with 11 bases sitting between them. The CDR3, as DNA: TGCGCCAGCAGCTTGGGAAATGGGGGGTACGAGCAGTACTTC. It yields the protein CASSLGNGGYEQYF.

This chain connects TRBV11-3 to TRBJ2-7; 12 positions match TRBD1. V gave up 5 bases and J gave up 3 bases; unmatched junction bases: 14. The length of the CDR3 is 18 residues. CDR1 is SGHNT, CDR2 YENEEA, per germline. CDR3 in amino acids: CASSPGTGGAGINYEQYF. For the CDR3, the DNA is TGTGCCAGCAGCCCGGGGACAGGGGGCGCGGGTATCAACTACGAGCAGTACTTC.

J is TRBJ1-1 and V is TRBV29-1; possible D gene TRBD1, 5 bases. CDR3 length equals 14 residues. V lost 3 bases and J lost 7, with 18 bases in between. Germline V gene sequence: CDR1 SQVTM, CDR2 ANQGSEA. In DNA form, the CDR3 reads TGCAGCGTTGAGCCAGTCCCCACCACAGGTGAAGCTTTCTTT. Protein: CSVEPVPTTGEAFF.

J is TRBJ1-1 and V is TRBV11-2; possibly TRBD1 for D (6 bases). The CDR3 spans 14 residues. Germline V gives CDR1 SGHAT, CDR2 FQNNGV. The ends were cut back, 5 bases at V and 1 base at J, with 11 bases in the middle. As DNA, the CDR3 is TGTGCCAGCAGCGCGGGACATCGGAACACTGAAGCTTTCTTT. It is translated as CASSAGHRNTEAFF.

This clone was counted only a few times. J is TRBJ2-1 and V is TRBV18, with D possibly TRBD2 on 6 matching bases. The V end lost 0 bases, the J end lost 5 bases, and 17 bases lay between the germline ends. In germline, CDR1 is KGHSH, CDR2 LQKENI. The CDR3 extends over 17 amino acids. Here the CDR3 reads CASSPPVFERANNEQFF. Written as DNA, the CDR3 is TGTGCCAGCTCACCACCGGTCTTCGAGCGGGCAAACAATGAGCAGTTCTTC.

The sample holds a few counts of this clone. The V and J genes are TRBV18 and TRBJ1-1, with D possibly matching TRBD1 (5 bases). The V gene lost 0 bases and the J gene lost 3 bases, with 20 bases spanning the gap. The CDR3 is 18 amino acids. The germline gives CDR1 KGHSH, CDR2 LQKENI. The CDR3 coding sequence is TGTGCCAGCTCACCACCCGGGGCAGGGAGGTTCAGGGACACTGAAGCTTTCTTT. Residues: CASSPPGAGRFRDTEAFF.

The rearrangement joins TRBV6-5 to TRBJ1-1, with TRBD1 as a possible D gene (6 bases). This CDR3 spans 14 amino acids. V was clipped by 6 bases and J by 5 bases, with 16 bases between them. Germline V gene data show CDR1 as MNHEY and CDR2 as SVGAGI. The CDR3 region has the DNA TGTGCCAGCAGGCGGGACACAGATAGGACTGAAGCTTTCTTT. This translates into CASRRDTDRTEAFF.

This clone was observed once. The chain links TRBV5-1 to TRBJ1-5; D uncertain. Germline loops: CDR1 SGHRS, CDR2 YFSETQ. V lost 0 bases to trimming and J lost 3 bases, with 7 bases between them. This CDR3 region has 14 residues. In DNA form, the CDR3 reads TGCGCCAGCAGCTTGGGAGGATACAATCAGCCCCAGCATTTT. Residues: CASSLGGYNQPQHF.

In its sample, this clone was seen once. This sequence joins TRBV15 and TRBJ1-6; D may be TRBD1 (6 bases). V was clipped by 0 bases and J by 5 bases, with 11 bases between them. The CDR3 is made up of 16 amino acids. The germline gives CDR1 LNHNV, CDR2 YYDKDF (reference sequence). For the CDR3, the DNA is TGTGCCACCAGCAGAGATCGGGGGGCCAATAATTCACCCCTCCACTTT. It yields the protein CATSRDRGANNSPLHF.

The chain joins TRBV28 to TRBJ2-7; maybe TRBD2 (6 bases). This CDR3 has 14 residues. Trimming pared 7 bases from V and 4 bases from J, leaving 17 bases between. Germline values: CDR1 MDHEN, CDR2 SYDVKM. Here the CDR3 DNA reads TGTGCCAGCACCATTGGGGGGAGTCCTTACGAGCAGTACTTC. Encoded protein: CASTIGGSPYEQYF.

The J gene is TRBJ2-2, the V gene TRBV5-4; tentatively, D is TRBD2 (5 bases). V gave up 6 bases and J gave up 7 bases, with 13 bases separating them. Per germline, CDR1 SGHNT and CDR2 YYREEE (reference sequence). The CDR3 spans 13 residues. The CDR3 DNA follows: TGTGCCAGCAAGGCTAGCCGGAACGGGGAGCTGTTTTTT. Its protein product is CASKASRNGELFF.

The chain is built from TRBV6-1 and TRBJ2-7, with TRBD1 matching over 12 bases. The V and J ends lost 8 bases and 6 bases, in that order; junction bases with no gene match: 5. Germline V gene lookup returns CDR1 MNHNS and CDR2 SASEGT. This CDR3 comprises 13 residues. CDR3: CASRDRGRREQYF. The DNA of the CDR3 is TGTGCCAGCCGGGACAGGGGGCGGCGCGAGCAGTACTTC.

The chain is built from TRBV9 and TRBJ1-1; D call uncertain. Trimming shortened V by 0 bases and J by 1 base, and 10 bases separated the two germline ends. The CDR3 is 15 residues long. CDR1 is SGDLS, CDR2 YYNGEE, per germline. In DNA form, the CDR3 reads TGTGCCAGCAGCGTAGGTCAACTGTGGAACACTGAAGCTTTCTTT. Protein sequence: CASSVGQLWNTEAFF.

CDR3 in DNA: TGTGCCAGCAGCTGGGGGAAGGGCTACACCTTC. Its protein is CASSWGKGYTF. This rearrangement joins TRBV7-9 to TRBJ1-2; maybe TRBD1 (5 bases). V was clipped by 4 bases and J by 8 bases, with 8 bases between them. The CDR3 length is 11 residues. Germline V lookup: CDR1 SEHNR, CDR2 FQNEAQ (reference sequence).

The rearrangement links TRBV30 to TRBJ1-2; TRBD1 is a possible D gene (5 bases). The V and J ends lost 1 base and 4 bases respectively, with 13 bases between them. The germline V gene has CDR1 GTSNPN and CDR2 SVGIG (reference sequence). This CDR3 comprises 14 residues. CDR3 sequence: CAWSASGRIYGYTF. In nucleotides, the CDR3 is TGTGCCTGGAGTGCTTCAGGGAGAATCTATGGCTACACCTTC.

The chain carries TRBV27 and TRBJ2-7, with D perhaps matching TRBD1 or TRBD2 (6 bases each). Trimming shortened V by 4 bases and J by 4 bases, and 20 bases separated the two germline ends. Germline-derived CDR1 and CDR2 are MNHEY and SMNVEV (reference sequence). The CDR3 spans 16 residues. CDR3 sequence: CASSSPSFSGAYEQYF. The CDR3 DNA reads as TGTGCCAGCAGTTCCCCGTCTTTCTCGGGGGCGTACGAGCAGTACTTC.

The V and J genes are TRBV5-1 and TRBJ1-5; no clear D. Germline CDR1 is SGHRS and CDR2 is YFSETQ. The CDR3 totals 15 residues. Trimming took off 1 base at V and 2 bases at J, with 10 bases between the two ends. For the CDR3, the DNA is TGCGCCAGCAGCTTGAGCGGGAGCGGCAATCAGCCCCAGCATTTT. As protein: CASSLSGSGNQPQHF.

J is TRBJ2-7 and V is TRBV30, with TRBD2 as a possible D gene (5 bases). Germline V gene lookup returns CDR1 GTSNPN and CDR2 SVGIG (reference sequence). CDR3 length: 12 amino acids. V was trimmed by 3 bases and J by 9 bases, leaving 15 bases between them. The chain's CDR3 is CAWSRTAAGQYF. Written as DNA, the CDR3 is TGTGCCTGGAGCCGAACAGCGGCCGGGCAGTACTTC. The full variable domain, in which reference TRBV30 and TRBJ2-7 provide the parts outside the CDR3, is SQTIHQWPATLVQPVGSPLSLECTVEGTSNPNLYWYRQAAGRGLQLLFYSVGIGQISSEVPQNLSASRPQDRQFILSSKKLLLSDSGFYLCAWSRTAAGQYFGPGTRLTVT.

The chain has TRBV7-3 and TRBJ2-5; possible D gene TRBD2, 5 bases. The CDR3 runs to 13 residues. The germline V gene encodes CDR1 SGHTA and CDR2 FQGTGA. Trimming removed 9 bases from V and 3 bases from J, with 14 bases in between. CDR3 residues: CASKEAGKETQYF. DNA for the CDR3: TGTGCCAGTAAGGAGGCAGGAAAAGAGACCCAGTACTTC.

The rearrangement links TRBV6-4 to TRBJ2-7; possibly TRBD1 for D (6 bases). Trimming removed 10 bases at V and 6 bases at J, with 22 bases between. The germline gives CDR1 MRHNA, CDR2 SNTAGT. The CDR3 has 14 residues. This chain's CDR3 is CANRKTGHPREQYF. CDR3 in DNA: TGTGCCAACAGAAAGACAGGACACCCTCGCGAGCAGTACTTC.

This clone was detected a few times. The J gene is TRBJ2-7, the V gene TRBV4-3, with 10 positions matching TRBD2. The V and J ends lost 3 bases and 4 bases, in that order; junction bases with no gene match: 15. The CDR3 has 18 residues. The germline V gene encodes CDR1 LGHNA and CDR2 YSLEER. CDR3: CASSQFFSLAGENYEQYF. In nucleotides, the CDR3 is TGCGCCAGCAGCCAGTTTTTTAGTCTAGCGGGAGAAAATTACGAGCAGTACTTC.

The chain combines TRBV30 with TRBJ2-7; unclear D gene. Between the trimmed V and J ends, which lost 0 bases and 0 bases, there was a span of 3 bases. The CDR3 loop spans 12 amino acids. CDR1 GTSNPN and CDR2 SVGIG come from the germline V gene (reference sequence). The DNA of the CDR3 is TGTGCCTGGAGTGTTGCCTCCTACGAGCAGTACTTC. Its translation is CAWSVASYEQYF.

This clone showed up just once. This rearrangement joins TRBV28 to TRBJ2-1; possible D gene TRBD2, 6 bases. The CDR3 length is 14 residues. Trimming stripped 7 bases from V and 4 bases from J, with 14 bases between. In germline, CDR1 is MDHEN, CDR2 SYDVKM. The CDR3 reads CASTSPGVYNEQFF. Written as DNA, the CDR3 is TGTGCCAGCACCTCCCCGGGAGTTTACAATGAGCAGTTCTTC.

This chain links TRBV30 with TRBJ2-1; either TRBD1 or TRBD2 may supply D (5 bases each). Trimming took off 4 bases at V and 0 bases at J, with 22 bases between the two ends. The CDR3 totals 18 residues. Germline V gives CDR1 GTSNPN, CDR2 SVGIG (reference sequence). This CDR3 reads CAWIAGAMPPLSYNEQFF. The CDR3, as DNA: TGTGCCTGGATCGCCGGGGCCATGCCGCCCCTCTCCTACAATGAGCAGTTCTTC. The full variable domain, with the rest looked up from reference TRBV30 and TRBJ2-1, is SQTIHQWPATLVQPVGSPLSLECTVEGTSNPNLYWYRQAAGRGLQLLFYSVGIGQISSEVPQNLSASRPQDRQFILSSKKLLLSDSGFYLCAWIAGAMPPLSYNEQFFGPGTRLTVL.

The rearrangement joins TRBV18 to TRBJ2-7, with D perhaps matching TRBD2 (5 bases). V lost 6 bases to trimming and J lost 2 bases, with 11 bases between them. The CDR3 runs 13 residues. Germline CDR1 KGHSH, CDR2 LQKENI. CDR3 nucleotide sequence: TGTGCCAGCTCCCCCGGACTTACCTACGAGCAGTACTTC. It translates to CASSPGLTYEQYF. The variable domain in full, completed from reference TRBV18 and TRBJ2-7, reads NAGVMQNPRHLVRRRGQEARLRCSPMKGHSHVYWYRQLPEEGLKFMVYLQKENIIDESGMPKERFSAEFPKEGPSILRIQQVVRGDSAAYFCASSPGLTYEQYFGPGTRLTVT.

Here the CDR3 reads CASSKLEFTEAFF. CDR3 coding DNA: TGTGCCAGCAGCAAGCTAGAATTCACTGAAGCTTTCTTT. V is TRBV7-6 and J is TRBJ1-1; D unclear. Trimming shortened V by 5 bases and J by 4 bases, and 11 bases separated the two germline ends. CDR1 is SGHVS and CDR2 is FNYEAQ in the germline V gene. The CDR3 has 13 residues.